The T cell receptor beta chain under discussion was sequenced for a study of T cells after yellow fever vaccination. The CDR3 length is 17 residues. Germline V gene lookup returns CDR1 MGHRA and CDR2 YSYEKL. Via MiXCR, TCRdb re-called the 5' RACE reads, giving one row per CDR3 protein. The sample records about 300,000 distinct CDR3 sequences, almost 4% being singletons. Study observations and caveats: Most clones from primary vaccination were detected again post-booster (around 95% CD4, about 88% CD8).

This clonotype was picked up a small number of times. The target antigen is unknown. Its ends do not fully match the called genes, so a read error is possible. Source: PBMCs, taken 5 days after the yellow fever booster vaccination. The TCR sequence derives from a man aged 18 to 30 who received the YFV17D yellow fever vaccine. The chain recombines TRBV4-1 with TRBJ2-5, with TRBD2 identical over 9 bases. The CDR3 region has the DNA TGCGCCAGAAGCCAAGAAAGAGGCCTAGCGGGGCAAGAGACCCAGTACTTC. Protein sequence: CARSQERGLAGQETQYF.